This T cell receptor beta chain derives from a study of prognosis after radiotherapy for stage I lung cancer. Study details: Patients numbered about a dozen men and six or seven women, aged roughly 50 to 85 with a median of around 76 years.

Peripheral blood, roughly 6 milliliters per draw, was collected at each of two time points. The table lists this clonotype with a few counts. Two rounds of multiplex PCR amplified TCR beta CDR3 from genomic DNA. Amplification during the initial PCR round employed primers specific to each TRBV and TRBJ gene. TCRdb redid the calling of the multiplex PCR reads with MiXCR, one entry per CDR3 protein. The table shows some 13,000 distinct CDR3 sequences, with around 50% occurring only once. The ends lost 0 bases at V and 1 base at J; junction bases unmatched: 3. This CDR3 has 15 residues. Germline V gives CDR1 SGHVS, CDR2 FQNEAQ.

The chain joins TRBV7-8 to TRBJ2-7; TRBD1 matches at 7 bases. The sample consisted of PBMCs, taken before or after stereotactic body radiation therapy (not recorded which). The sequence was collected from a donor of 50 years or more with non-small cell lung cancer. CDR3 region: CASSLAGTASYEQYF. Here the CDR3 DNA reads TGTGCCAGCAGCTTAGCGGGGACAGCATCCTACGAGCAGTACTTC.